What follows are 22 T cell receptor beta chains derived from one specimen sequenced in a study of blood T cell repertoires in COVID-19. The method was immunoSEQ multiplex PCR; TCRdb's version includes in-frame clones alone and lacks a portion of them. The sample holds about 110,000 clones, 70% to 85% seen once. Material: peripheral blood. The source of these receptors is a woman aged 40 to 50 with acute or convalescent COVID-19.

V usage is TRBV2 and J usage is TRBJ2-1; no firm D call. The CDR3 covers 12 residues. The V gene lost 5 bases and the J gene lost 4 bases, with 6 bases spanning the gap. Germline V gene lookup returns CDR1 SNHLY and CDR2 FYNNEI. As DNA, the CDR3 is TGTGCCAGCAGTTCACAGTACAATGAGCAGTTCTTC. This gives the protein CASSSQYNEQFF.

This clone appeared a single time. This chain links TRBV30 with TRBJ1-5; D perhaps matches TRBD1 (6 bases). The CDR3 has 16 amino acids. Germline CDR1 reads GTSNPN; CDR2 reads SVGIG (reference sequence). Deletions cut 0 bases from V and 6 bases from J, with 18 bases between. CDR3: CAWSVGTLRMPQPQHF. In DNA form, the CDR3 reads TGTGCCTGGAGTGTGGGGACACTCAGAATGCCTCAGCCCCAGCATTTT.

V gene TRBV7-3 combines with J gene TRBJ2-5; 9 bases match TRBD2. This CDR3 spans 15 amino acids. J was trimmed by 5 bases and V by 1 base; bases with no gene match: 5. Germline loops: CDR1 SGHTA, CDR2 FQGTGA. The CDR3 DNA reads as TGTGCCAGCAGCTTAAATGGCGGGGGGGCTGAGACCCAGTACTTC. It encodes CASSLNGGGAETQYF.

The gene calls are TRBV5-6 and TRBJ1-2; D is ambiguous. Looked up from germline, CDR1 is SGHDT and CDR2 is YYEEEE. Trimming removed 0 bases from V and 6 bases from J, with 9 bases in between. The length of the CDR3 is 13 residues. The CDR3 nucleotides are TGTGCCAGCAGCTTGGACCATCGGGATGGCTACACCTTC. As protein: CASSLDHRDGYTF.

V and J are TRBV2 and TRBJ1-2; D remains unclear. Germline lookup yields CDR1 SNHLY and CDR2 FYNNEI. The V end lost 2 bases, the J end lost 4 bases, and 8 bases lay between the germline ends. CDR3 length: 13 amino acids. CDR3 coding DNA: TGTGCCAGCAGTGAAAAAGCTGGCTATGGCTACACCTTC. The encoded protein is CASSEKAGYGYTF.

This clone was recorded only once. The chain has TRBV20-1 and TRBJ2-5; TRBD2 matches 12 bases. Germline V gives CDR1 DFQATT, CDR2 SNEGSKA (reference sequence). V lost 3 bases, J lost 3 bases, and 8 bases stayed unmatched. This CDR3 has 16 residues. The CDR3 nucleotides read TGCAGTGCTAGTACCCTACTAGCGGGGGGTGAAGAGACCCAGTACTTC. Translation gives CSASTLLAGGEETQYF.

The rearrangement uses TRBV4-1 and TRBJ2-1; 14 bases map to TRBD2. The CDR3 extends over 18 amino acids. CDR1 MGHRA and CDR2 YSYEKL come from the germline V gene. V gave up 1 base and J gave up 6 bases; unmatched junction bases: 8. The CDR3 region has the DNA TGCGCCAGCAGCCAAGTCGATATGGGACTAGCGGGGGCCAATGAGCAGTTCTTC. Its protein product is CASSQVDMGLAGANEQFF.

This chain connects TRBV19 to TRBJ2-7; the D gene is possibly TRBD1 (6 bases). The CDR3 is made up of 15 amino acids. Trimming pared 1 base from V and 4 bases from J, leaving 14 bases between. CDR1 LNHDA and CDR2 SQIVND come from the germline V gene (reference sequence). CDR3 sequence reads: CASSIAWTAEYEQYF. The CDR3, as DNA: TGTGCCAGTAGTATAGCTTGGACAGCCGAATACGAGCAGTACTTC.

The chain carries TRBV9 and TRBJ1-1; D may be TRBD1 (5 bases). Trimming took 0 bases from V and 1 from J, leaving 7 bases between them. The CDR3 sequence is 14 residues long. Germline V gene sequence: CDR1 SGDLS, CDR2 YYNGEE. The CDR3 DNA sequence: TGTGCCAGCAGCGTAGATGGACAGAACACTGAAGCTTTCTTT. The encoded protein is CASSVDGQNTEAFF.

This chain joins TRBV12-3 or TRBV12-4 and TRBJ1-1; D not resolved. The CDR3 spans 11 residues. V lost 3 bases and J 11 bases, leaving 10 bases between the germline ends. CDR3: CASSFGARAFF. The CDR3 DNA follows: TGTGCCAGCAGTTTTGGCGCGCGGGCTTTCTTT.

This clone was observed a few times. This chain connects TRBV4-3 to TRBJ2-1, with D tentatively TRBD2 (6 bases). The CDR3 consists of 17 residues. Per germline, CDR1 LGHNA and CDR2 YSLEER. Trimming removed 1 base from V and 0 bases from J, with 13 bases in between. CDR3 coding DNA: TGCGCCAGCAGCCAAGGGGTCGGGGGAAACTCCTACAATGAGCAGTTCTTC. Protein: CASSQGVGGNSYNEQFF.

This clone occurred a few times. The chain joins TRBV6-4 to TRBJ2-1, with TRBD1 as a possible D gene (7 bases). This CDR3 has 14 amino acids. V lost 10 bases to trimming and J lost 12 bases, with 25 bases between them. The germline CDR1 and CDR2 sequences are MRHNA and SNTAGT. CDR3 residues: CANNRGNRGKGQFF. For the CDR3, the DNA is TGTGCCAACAACCGGGGGAACAGGGGAAAAGGGCAGTTCTTC.

This clone was detected many times. The rearrangement joins TRBV7-9 to TRBJ1-6, with TRBD1 identical over 11 bases. With 4 bases clipped from V and 8 bases from J, the junction kept 4 bases outside the gene matches. The CDR3 runs 15 residues. Germline V gives CDR1 SEHNR, CDR2 FQNEAQ (reference sequence). The CDR3, as DNA: TGTGCCAGCAGCTCGGGGACAGGGGGGTATTCACCCCTCCACTTT. Translation gives CASSSGTGGYSPLHF.

The chain couples TRBV25-1 to TRBJ1-1; no reliable D call. The ends were cut back, 6 bases at V and 2 bases at J, with 4 bases in the middle. There are 11 residues in the CDR3. In germline, CDR1 is MGHDK, CDR2 SYGVNS. The CDR3 reads CASSGNTEAFF. In DNA form, the CDR3 reads TGTGCCAGCAGCGGTAACACTGAAGCTTTCTTT. Supplemented by reference TRBV25-1 and TRBJ1-1, the full variable domain reads EADIYQTPRYLVIGTGKKITLECSQTMGHDKMYWYQQDPGMELHLIHYSYGVNSTEKGDLSSESTVSRIRTEHFPLTLESARPSHTSQYLCASSGNTEAFFGQGTRLTVV.

At least ten counts were recorded for this clone. This chain joins TRBV25-1 and TRBJ2-6, with D perhaps matching TRBD1 (6 bases). The CDR3 is 15 residues long. V lost 4 bases to trimming and J lost 1 base, with 8 bases between them. In germline, CDR1 is MGHDK, CDR2 SYGVNS. In nucleotides, the CDR3 is TGTGCCAGCAGTGCCCAGGGGTCTGGGGCCAACGTCCTGACTTTC. This translates into CASSAQGSGANVLTF.

The chain carries TRBV5-6 and TRBJ2-3; 9 bases map to TRBD2. V shed 1 base, J shed 1 base, and the junction held 4 bases outside the gene matches. The CDR3 covers 16 residues. Germline CDR1 SGHDT, CDR2 YYEEEE. Here the CDR3 DNA reads TGTGCCAGCAGCTTGACAGCGGGGGGCCGCACAGATACGCAGTATTTT. Its protein is CASSLTAGGRTDTQYF.

The chain couples TRBV11-1 to TRBJ2-5; D possibly corresponds to TRBD2 (5 bases). CDR1 SGHAT and CDR2 FQDESV come from the germline V gene (reference sequence). This CDR3 region has 14 residues. The germline V and J ends were trimmed by 5 bases and 4 bases, with 14 bases remaining between them. The CDR3 DNA is TGTGCCAGCAGCCCAAGAGAGGGTACAGAGACCCAGTACTTC. It encodes CASSPREGTETQYF. The full variable domain, its missing parts supplied by reference TRBV11-1 and TRBJ2-5, is EAEVAQSPRYKITEKSQAVAFWCDPISGHATLYWYRQILGQGPELLVQFQDESVVDDSQLPKDRFSAERLKGVDSTLKIQPAELGDSAMYLCASSPREGTETQYFGPGTRLLVL.

V usage is TRBV7-6 and J usage is TRBJ2-2, with 7 positions matching TRBD1. Germline trimming cut 5 bases from V and 7 bases from J; bases unmatched to any gene: 10. Germline CDR1 is SGHVS and CDR2 is FNYEAQ. The CDR3 covers 15 residues. The CDR3 region has the DNA TGTGCCAGCAGCCTTACTCCGGCAGGGGGCGGGGAGCTGTTTTTT. Residues: CASSLTPAGGGELFF.

This chain joins TRBV12-3 or TRBV12-4 and TRBJ2-3, with TRBD2 matching over 7 bases. There are 13 residues in the CDR3. V lost 5 bases and J lost 4; bases outside the gene matches: 3. The CDR3 nucleotides are TGTGCCAGCAGTCGGGGGGACCCAGATACGCAGTATTTT. Encoded protein: CASSRGDPDTQYF.

The chain uses TRBV28 and TRBJ1-2; perhaps TRBD1 as D (5 bases). V gave up 5 bases and J gave up 8 bases, with 21 bases separating them. The CDR3 contains 15 residues. CDR1 and CDR2 from the germline V gene are MDHEN and SYDVKM. The CDR3 spells CASSTPVMTGEGYTF. In DNA, the CDR3 is TGTGCCAGCAGTACACCTGTAATGACGGGGGAAGGCTACACCTTC.

The chain couples TRBV6-5 to TRBJ1-5; possibly TRBD1 for D (5 bases). The CDR3 is 15 residues long. Trimming left V 8 bases short and J 6 bases short, with 20 bases between. In germline, CDR1 is MNHEY, CDR2 SVGAGI. Here the CDR3 reads CASRSILGAAQPQHF. The CDR3 nucleotides read TGTGCCAGCCGCAGCATCCTTGGGGCAGCTCAGCCCCAGCATTTT.

J is TRBJ2-6 and V is TRBV5-1; D unresolved. Trimming removed 0 bases from V and 0 bases from J, with 7 bases in between. Germline CDR1 SGHRS, CDR2 YFSETQ. There are 16 residues in the CDR3. In DNA form, the CDR3 reads TGCGCCAGCAGCTTGGTAGTAAGCTCTGGGGCCAACGTCCTGACTTTC. It codes for CASSLVVSSGANVLTF.